These 24 T cell receptor beta chains came from one sample sequenced in a study of tumor-infiltrating lymphocytes in primary liver carcinoma. Unsorted whole blood yielded the blood RNA, and germline DNA was also extracted. Reverse transcription of roughly 0.5 ug total RNA with a constant-region primer produced TCR beta cDNA. Modified slightly, ARM-PCR produced TCR beta libraries over three nested multiplex PCR rounds. With TRBV1-TRBV30 forward primers and a C-beta reverse primer, the first two PCR rounds were run for around 10 cycles each. MiXCR, run by TCRdb on the multiplex PCR reads, gives a single entry per CDR3 protein. The profile covers 300,000 to 350,000 distinct CDR3 sequences, with approximately 65% appearing a single time and about 6.3% taken by the ten largest. Material: peripheral blood. The receptors derive from a man aged 35 to 55 with primary liver carcinoma and hepatitis B virus infection.

A word on this clonotype: This CDR3 fails to terminate in the conserved phenylalanine or tryptophan, so it likely reflects a read error. The DNA is omitted, as the CDR3 cannot be located on it reliably, and the CDR3 follows TCRdb's listing. The V call is TRBV24-1, the J call TRBJ2-3; TRBD2 is taken as the D call from the table, unchecked against the DNA. The CDR3 has 13 amino acids, counting both end residues. CDR1 is KGHDR and CDR2 is SFDVKD in the germline V gene. The CDR3 loop is CATSAGYTDTQCS.

Points on this clonotype: A single base separates this from a much larger clone, so it may be a read error. This rearrangement joins TRBV6-5 to TRBJ1-2; 10 nucleotides agree with TRBD1. The germline CDR1 and CDR2 sequences are MNHEY and SVGAGI. V dropped 5 bases and J dropped 4; count of bases not matched to a gene: 4. The CDR3 spans 14 residues. CDR3 sequence: CASSDRGLSYGYTF. For the CDR3, the DNA is TGTGCCAGCAGTGACAGGGGGCTTAGCTATGGCTACACCTTC.

This clonotype has only a few counts. This chain joins TRBV4-1 and TRBJ1-1; 7 nucleotides agree with TRBD1. The ends lost 3 bases at V and 7 bases at J; junction bases unmatched: 2. The CDR3 is 12 residues long. The germline gives CDR1 MGHRA, CDR2 YSYEKL. CDR3 sequence (DNA): TGCGCCAGCAGCCAGACAGGGTTTGAAGCTTTCTTT. This sequence encodes CASSQTGFEAFF.

This chain uses TRBV11-1 with TRBJ2-7; TRBD1 matches at 7 bases. The V and J ends lost 6 bases and 2 bases, in that order; junction bases with no gene match: 10. The CDR3 runs to 15 residues. CDR1 is SGHAT, CDR2 FQDESV, per germline (reference sequence). The chain's CDR3 is CASSTRQGSTYEQYF. The DNA of the CDR3 is TGTGCCAGCAGTACCCGACAGGGTTCAACCTACGAGCAGTACTTC.

About this clonotype itself: This may be a read error: a much more frequent sequence differs by one nucleotide. V gene TRBV6-6 combines with J gene TRBJ2-2; 12 bases line up with TRBD2. Germline values: CDR1 MNHNY, CDR2 SVGAGI (reference sequence). The CDR3 is 18 residues long. The DNA for the CDR3 is TGTGCCAGCAGGGAGACTAGCGGGAGAGGTGGGAACACCGGGGAGCTGTTATTT. This codes for CASRETSGRGGNTGELLF.

As regards this clonotype: Given a much more abundant clone one base away, this may be a read error. V gene TRBV6-5 combines with J gene TRBJ2-7; a weak D match, TRBD2 (6 bases). The germline V gene encodes CDR1 MNHEY and CDR2 SVGAGI. V shed 0 bases and J shed 9 bases, with 9 bases lying between them. The CDR3 contains 12 residues. CDR3 sequence: CASSYSGSGQYF. In nucleotides, the CDR3 is TGTGCCAGCAGTTACTCCGGGAGTGGGCAGTACTTC.

The J gene is TRBJ2-7, the V gene TRBV11-2; D is possibly TRBD2 (6 bases). CDR3 size: 15 residues. V lost 2 bases, J lost 13 bases, and 24 bases lay in between. From germline, CDR1 is SGHAT and CDR2 FQNNGV. The CDR3, as DNA: TGTGCCAGCAGCTTATCCTCGGGGGTTACCTACGAGCGATACTTC. It specifies CASSLSSGVTYERYF.

The sample holds a few counts of this clonotype. This chain links TRBV10-3 with TRBJ1-2; D is unclear. Germline assignment: CDR1 ENHRY and CDR2 SYGVKD. The CDR3 contains 17 residues. Between the trimmed V and J ends, which lost 0 bases and 0 bases, there was a span of 14 bases. The CDR3 DNA is TGTGCCATCAGTGAGTCCCCGTCAGAGACTACTAACTATGGCTACACCTTC. It encodes CAISESPSETTNYGYTF.

Details on this clonotype: A read error is possible here, since a much larger clone lies one base away. V and J are TRBV14 and TRBJ2-7; D not resolved. The CDR3 consists of 12 residues. Germline V lookup: CDR1 SGHDN, CDR2 FVKESK. In DNA, the CDR3 is TGTGCCAGCAGAGGAAGAGGCTACGGGCAGTACTTC. Translation gives CASRGRGYGQYF.

This clonotype has more than one count but fewer than ten. This chain connects TRBV6-6 to TRBJ2-3, with D unresolved. Germline V gives CDR1 MNHNY, CDR2 SVGAGI (reference sequence). CDR3 size: 12 residues. Trimming took off 6 bases at V and 8 bases at J, with 12 bases between the two ends. CDR3 DNA sequence: TGTGCCAGCAGCAAAACTTCATTTACGCAGTATTTT. Its translation: CASSKTSFTQYF.

This clonotype qualifies as medium-sized. This chain connects TRBV11-2 to TRBJ2-2; D gene ambiguous. The length of the CDR3 is 13 residues. Trimming cost V 7 bases and J 4 bases, with 10 bases left between them. Per germline, CDR1 SGHAT and CDR2 FQNNGV. The CDR3 DNA reads as TGTGCCAGCATCCCGCAGATCACCGGGGAGCTGTTTTTT. Its protein is CASIPQITGELFF.

This clonotype was detected ten times or more. CDR3 in amino acids: CASSEAYSNYGYTF. Here the CDR3 DNA reads TGTGCCAGCAGTGAAGCCTACAGCAACTATGGCTACACCTTC. The rearrangement links TRBV6-1 to TRBJ1-2, with unresolved D. Germline V gene data show CDR1 as MNHNS and CDR2 as SASEGT. V lost 0 bases and J 2 bases, leaving 7 bases between the germline ends. The CDR3 sequence is 14 residues long.

Comments on this clonotype: Likely a read error: the CDR3 ends without its conserved phenylalanine or tryptophan. J is TRBJ1-2 and V is TRBV12-3 or TRBV12-4, with D maybe TRBD1 (6 bases). This CDR3 is built from 12 residues. Trimming removed 4 bases from V and 9 bases from J, with 12 bases in between. Written as DNA, the CDR3 is TGTGCCAGCAGTTCGATGGGGGCCCGCTACACCCTC. It is translated as CASSSMGARYTL.

The rearrangement uses TRBV6-2 or TRBV6-3 and TRBJ2-7, with TRBD2 matching 7 bases. CDR1 and CDR2 from the germline V gene are MNHEY and SVGEGT. With 5 bases clipped from V and 0 bases from J, the junction kept 16 bases outside the gene matches. The CDR3 is 18 amino acids. The CDR3 protein is CASSRSFIGGGNSYEQYF. The CDR3 DNA follows: TGTGCCAGCAGTCGAAGTTTCATTGGGGGAGGGAACTCCTACGAGCAGTACTTC.

In its sample, this clonotype was seen many times. The rearrangement joins TRBV4-1 to TRBJ1-1, with a possible D match to TRBD1 (5 bases). V shed 0 bases and J shed 5 bases, with 10 bases lying between them. The CDR3 totals 14 residues. Germline-derived CDR1 and CDR2 are MGHRA and YSYEKL. CDR3 sequence reads: CASSQDRGGTEAFF. The DNA for the CDR3 is TGCGCCAGCAGCCAAGATCGCGGGGGGACTGAAGCTTTCTTT.

Comment on this clonotype: This may come from a read error, since a much larger clone is one base off. The V gene is TRBV4-1, the J gene TRBJ2-7, with D possibly TRBD2 on 5 matching bases. CDR3 length equals 15 residues. From germline, CDR1 is MGHRA and CDR2 YSYEKL. The CDR3: CASNQDPGMGYEQYF. CDR3 nucleotide sequence: TGCGCCAGCAACCAAGATCCGGGGATGGGCTACGAGCAGTACTTC.

This chain links TRBV2 with TRBJ1-4; D unresolved. There are 13 residues in the CDR3. The germline CDR1 and CDR2 sequences are SNHLY and FYNNEI. V was pared by 9 bases and J by 3 bases, with 11 bases between. CDR3 bases: TGTGCCAGGGATGGCGGACCTAATGAAAAACTGTTTTTT. It specifies CARDGGPNEKLFF.

As concerns this clonotype: A much larger clone differs by one base, so this may be a read error. This chain uses TRBV12-3 or TRBV12-4 with TRBJ1-2; D perhaps matches TRBD1 (5 bases). The CDR3 runs 17 residues. The CDR3 DNA is TGTGCCAGCGGTTTGCCCCGAGAGCAGGGTGTTTTCTATGGCTACACCTTC. This encodes CASGLPREQGVFYGYTF.

About this clonotype itself: Being one base from a much bigger clone, this may be a read error. The rearrangement uses TRBV6-6 and TRBJ2-7; the match to TRBD1 covers 7 bases. CDR3 length: 19 amino acids. Germline V gene data show CDR1 as MNHNY and CDR2 as SVGAGI (reference sequence). J was trimmed by 0 bases and V by 0 bases; bases with no gene match: 14. CDR3 bases: TGTGCCAGCAGTTACTCGAAGCCAAAACCGGGACAGCACTCCTACGAGCAGTACTTC. Its protein is CASSYSKPKPGQHSYEQYF.

Regarding this clonotype: At one of its ends the junction is not consistent with the germline gene, which may arise from a read error. The rearrangement links TRBV5-1 to TRBJ2-1; the D call may be TRBD1 or TRBD2 (5 bases each). This CDR3 comprises 16 residues. Germline CDR1 SGHRS, CDR2 YFSETQ. This chain's CDR3 is CASSLDPGPAYNKQFF. The CDR3 DNA is TGCGCCAGCAGCTTGGACCCGGGACCCGCCTACAATAAGCAGTTCTTC.

This clonotype was counted many times. This chain links TRBV30 with TRBJ1-6; D might be TRBD1 (5 bases). The CDR3 is 15 residues long. V was pared by 1 base and J by 5 bases, with 12 bases between. Germline CDR1 reads GTSNPN; CDR2 reads SVGIG (reference sequence). CDR3 in amino acids: CAWSGGVRDNSPLHF. CDR3 bases: TGTGCCTGGAGTGGGGGGGTAAGGGATAATTCACCCCTCCACTTT.

The V and J genes are TRBV5-4 and TRBJ2-7; D gene ambiguous. The CDR3 is 11 residues long. Germline assignment: CDR1 SGHNT and CDR2 YYREEE (reference sequence). The germline V and J ends were trimmed by 4 bases and 5 bases, with 7 bases remaining between them. CDR3 loop: CASSLVDEQYF. In nucleotides, the CDR3 is TGTGCCAGCAGCCTTGTGGACGAGCAGTACTTC.

The chain joins TRBV12-3 or TRBV12-4 to TRBJ2-3, with TRBD2 identical over 7 bases. The CDR3 length is 15 residues. J was trimmed by 4 bases and V by 8 bases; bases with no gene match: 12. The CDR3 protein is CASWSGTLMADTQYF. In DNA, the CDR3 is TGTGCCAGCTGGAGCGGGACTCTCATGGCAGATACGCAGTATTTT.

A note on this clonotype: A much larger clone differs by one base, so this may be a read error. The rearrangement joins TRBV29-1 to TRBJ1-1; tentatively, D is TRBD1 (5 bases). Germline V gene lookup returns CDR1 SQVTM and CDR2 ANQGSEA. The CDR3 loop spans 12 amino acids. V lost 8 bases and J 4 bases, leaving 14 bases between the germline ends. The CDR3 sequence: CSIGQGSTEAFF. Written as DNA, the CDR3 is TGCAGCATTGGGCAGGGTAGCACTGAAGCTTTCTTT.